These 25 T cell receptor beta chains came from one sample sequenced in a study of control samples from healthy donors and cancer patients. TCRdb keeps only in-frame clones here, not all; method: immunoSEQ multiplex PCR. The sample includes over 100,000 clones, about 88% of them seen just once. The sequenced sample was blood. Receptors were obtained from a man in his fifties in good health.

The CDR3 bases are TGTGCCAGCAGTGAACTGACAGGGAACGAAAAACTGTTTTTT. This codes for CASSELTGNEKLFF. The V call is TRBV6-1, the J call TRBJ1-4, with 7 bases that match TRBD1. Germline-derived CDR1 and CDR2 are MNHNS and SASEGT. V gave up 2 bases and J gave up 8 bases; unmatched junction bases: 5. The CDR3 extends over 14 amino acids.

V usage is TRBV2 and J usage is TRBJ1-4; 8 nucleotides match TRBD1. With 7 bases clipped from V and 7 bases from J, the junction kept 8 bases outside the gene matches. Germline V gives CDR1 SNHLY, CDR2 FYNNEI. The CDR3 runs 14 residues. The CDR3 spells CASKDRAGVEKLFF. The CDR3 DNA reads as TGTGCCAGCAAGGACAGGGCGGGTGTTGAAAAACTGTTTTTT.

The V gene is TRBV27, the J gene TRBJ1-1; D ambiguous. Germline CDR1 and CDR2: MNHEY and SMNVEV (reference sequence). The CDR3 has 14 amino acids. V lost 4 bases, J lost 1 base, and 10 bases lay in between. The CDR3 region has the DNA TGTGCCAGCAGTTCCCCGACCCCGAACACTGAAGCTTTCTTT. Protein sequence: CASSSPTPNTEAFF.

This chain links TRBV7-8 with TRBJ2-7; tentatively, D is TRBD2 (5 bases). Trimming shortened V by 4 bases and J by 3 bases, and 16 bases separated the two germline ends. Looked up from germline, CDR1 is SGHVS and CDR2 is FQNEAQ. The CDR3 contains 15 residues. The CDR3 loop is CASSSGFEGSYEQYF. Written as DNA, the CDR3 is TGTGCCAGCAGCTCCGGTTTCGAGGGAAGCTACGAGCAGTACTTC.

J is TRBJ1-6 and V is TRBV19, with unresolved D. Trimming pared 2 bases from V and 6 bases from J, leaving 11 bases between. The CDR3 has 15 residues. Germline V gene sequence: CDR1 LNHDA, CDR2 SQIVND (reference sequence). CDR3 in DNA: TGTGCCAGTAGTATACCGGGAGGTGGTAATTCACCCCTCCACTTT. Its protein is CASSIPGGGNSPLHF.

The CDR3 reads CASSLDRRESTTIYF. CDR3 DNA sequence: TGTGCCAGCAGCTTAGATCGCAGGGAAAGCACCACCATATATTTT. The V and J genes are TRBV13 and TRBJ1-3; perhaps TRBD1 as D (5 bases). CDR1 PRHDT and CDR2 FYEKMQ come from the germline V gene (reference sequence). The CDR3 loop spans 15 amino acids. V shed 1 base and J shed 9 bases, with 16 bases lying between them. Drawing the rest from reference TRBV13 and TRBJ1-3, the complete variable domain is AAGVIQSPRHLIKEKRETATLKCYPIPRHDTVYWYQQGPGQDPQFLISFYEKMQSDKGSIPDRFSAQQFSDYHSELNMSSLELGDSALYFCASSLDRRESTTIYFGEGSWLTVV.

This chain joins TRBV30 and TRBJ2-7; a weak D match, TRBD2 (6 bases). Trimming took 6 bases from V and 2 from J, leaving 17 bases between them. CDR1 and CDR2 from the germline V gene are GTSNPN and SVGIG (reference sequence). The CDR3 is made up of 14 amino acids. CDR3 region: CACLTEGSPYEQYF. The CDR3 DNA is TGTGCCTGCCTCACGGAGGGGAGCCCCTACGAGCAGTACTTC. Full variable domain (outside the CDR3, taken from reference TRBV30 and TRBJ2-7): SQTIHQWPATLVQPVGSPLSLECTVEGTSNPNLYWYRQAAGRGLQLLFYSVGIGQISSEVPQNLSASRPQDRQFILSSKKLLLSDSGFYLCACLTEGSPYEQYFGPGTRLTVT.

V usage is TRBV7-9 and J usage is TRBJ2-5; D is possibly TRBD2 (6 bases). There are 14 residues in the CDR3. Germline CDR1 SEHNR, CDR2 FQNEAQ (reference sequence). Trimming cost V 5 bases and J 5 bases, with 15 bases left between them. The chain's CDR3 is CASSLRIGGETQYF. CDR3 nucleotides: TGTGCCAGCAGCCTAAGGATTGGGGGGGAGACCCAGTACTTC.

The V and J genes are TRBV18 and TRBJ1-2; TRBD1 agrees at 9 bases. This CDR3 region has 15 residues. The trim removed 4 bases at V and 7 bases at J, leaving 10 bases unmatched. Per the germline V gene, CDR1 is KGHSH and CDR2 is LQKENI. CDR3 nucleotide sequence: TGTGCCAGCTCACTCGCCGGGACAGGGATGCGTGGCTACACCTTC. Translation gives CASSLAGTGMRGYTF.

This sequence joins TRBV18 and TRBJ1-1, with TRBD1 matching over 9 bases. This CDR3 is 17 amino acids long. Germline-derived CDR1 and CDR2 are KGHSH and LQKENI. V lost 3 bases to trimming and J lost 2 bases; unmatched junction nucleotides: 10. In DNA form, the CDR3 reads TGTGCCAGCTCACCGAGAATGGACAGGGGTGGAAACACTGAAGCTTTCTTT. This encodes CASSPRMDRGGNTEAFF.

This clone was recorded a few times. Other DNA variants within this sample encode the same CDR3. The CDR3 loop is CASSLVGETQYF. The CDR3 DNA follows: TGTGCCAGCAGCTTAGTGGGGGAGACCCAGTACTTC. The chain is built from TRBV7-9 and TRBJ2-5; D is ambiguous. CDR1 is SEHNR, CDR2 FQNEAQ, per germline (reference sequence). V was shortened by 1 base and J by 5 bases, with 5 bases between the two germline ends. This CDR3 has 12 residues. The variable domain in full, with the rest retrieved from reference TRBV7-9 and TRBJ2-5, is DTGVSQNPRHKITKRGQNVTFRCDPISEHNRLYWYRQTLGQGPEFLTYFQNEAQLEKSRLLSDRFSAERPKGSFSTLEIQRTEQGDSAMYLCASSLVGETQYFGPGTRLLVL.

The chain combines TRBV7-9 with TRBJ1-6; a weak D match, TRBD1 (6 bases). With 3 bases removed from V and 7 bases from J, the gap between germline ends came to 10 bases. The CDR3 has 14 residues. Germline assignment: CDR1 SEHNR and CDR2 FQNEAQ (reference sequence). The CDR3 DNA follows: TGTGCCAGCAGCTTCACAGGGAGCAATTCACCCCTCCACTTT. It is translated as CASSFTGSNSPLHF.

This clone was recorded a few times. The chain joins TRBV11-2 to TRBJ1-2, with 7 bases that match TRBD1. The germline gives CDR1 SGHAT, CDR2 FQNNGV. J gave up 4 bases and V 6 bases, and 11 bases lay outside the gene matches. CDR3 length: 15 residues. The CDR3 protein is CASRPAGRGVYGYTF. CDR3 nucleotides: TGTGCCAGCAGACCGGCAGGCAGGGGGGTCTATGGCTACACCTTC.

V usage is TRBV10-1 and J usage is TRBJ2-1; 10 bases align to TRBD2. Germline V gene sequence: CDR1 WNHNN, CDR2 SYGVQD (reference sequence). CDR3 length equals 12 residues. Trimming cost V 8 bases and J 14 bases; bases outside gene matches: 9. DNA of the CDR3: TGCGCCAGCCGATCGACTAGCGGGCCCGAGTTCTTC. This sequence encodes CASRSTSGPEFF.

This clone was counted only a few times. The chain employs TRBV30 and TRBJ2-2; unclear D gene. CDR3 length: 14 amino acids. Trimming left V 2 bases short and J 0 bases short, with 7 bases between. Germline CDR1 reads GTSNPN; CDR2 reads SVGIG (reference sequence). The DNA of the CDR3 is TGTGCCTGGAGTAGCTACGCGAACACCGGGGAGCTGTTTTTT. It encodes CAWSSYANTGELFF.

The chain has TRBV9 and TRBJ2-5, with no clear D. Trimming took 4 bases from V and 5 from J, leaving 24 bases between them. The CDR3 is 17 residues long. Looked up from germline, CDR1 is SGDLS and CDR2 is YYNGEE. CDR3 protein: CASSPYMGYTAEETQYF. CDR3 DNA: TGTGCCAGCAGCCCCTACATGGGATACACCGCCGAGGAGACCCAGTACTTC.

This clone was counted between two and nine times. This chain links TRBV24-1 with TRBJ2-1, with D perhaps TRBD1 (6 bases). The CDR3 contains 16 residues. Trimming removed 5 bases at V and 7 bases at J, with 20 bases between. Germline V gives CDR1 KGHDR, CDR2 SFDVKD. The CDR3 region is CATSVWPQRGKNEQFF. The DNA of the CDR3 is TGTGCCACCAGTGTATGGCCTCAAAGGGGGAAGAATGAGCAGTTCTTC.

V usage is TRBV5-4 and J usage is TRBJ1-1; D is uncertain. Germline CDR1 and CDR2: SGHNT and YYREEE (reference sequence). This CDR3 comprises 14 residues. V lost 0 bases, J lost 0 bases, and 6 bases lay in between. Here the CDR3 reads CASSLGSVNTEAFF. The CDR3 bases are TGTGCCAGCAGCTTGGGTTCCGTGAACACTGAAGCTTTCTTT.

V usage is TRBV6-5 and J usage is TRBJ1-2; 12 bases are a match to TRBD1. The germline gives CDR1 MNHEY, CDR2 SVGAGI. V lost 0 bases to trimming and J lost 2 bases; unmatched junction nucleotides: 1. The CDR3 is made up of 16 amino acids. CDR3 region: CASSYSGTGGNYGYTF. CDR3 sequence (DNA): TGTGCCAGCAGTTACTCCGGGACAGGGGGCAACTATGGCTACACCTTC.

The rearrangement uses TRBV4-1 and TRBJ1-6; D ambiguous. This CDR3 is 16 amino acids long. Trimming took 0 bases from V and 4 from J, leaving 10 bases between them. From germline, CDR1 is MGHRA and CDR2 YSYEKL. The CDR3 reads CASSQDSRLYNSPLHF. The CDR3 nucleotides read TGCGCCAGCAGCCAAGATAGCAGACTGTATAATTCACCCCTCCACTTT.

The gene calls are TRBV2 and TRBJ2-1, with 9 bases matching TRBD1. The CDR3 runs to 14 residues. J gave up 9 bases and V 8 bases, and 11 bases lay outside the gene matches. Germline CDR1 reads SNHLY; CDR2 reads FYNNEI. CDR3 sequence reads: CASRGQGREFEQFF. The CDR3 DNA is TGTGCCAGCCGCGGACAGGGGCGAGAATTTGAGCAGTTCTTC.

The chain couples TRBV5-4 to TRBJ2-5; 11 bases are shared with TRBD1. Germline-derived CDR1 and CDR2 are SGHNT and YYREEE (reference sequence). Trimming at V came to 2 bases and at J to 4 bases, leaving 4 bases not matched to a gene. CDR3 length equals 15 residues. The CDR3 DNA follows: TGTGCCAGCAGCTTAGGACAGGGGGCCGGAGAGACCCAGTACTTC. Translation gives CASSLGQGAGETQYF. Full variable domain (outside the CDR3, taken from reference TRBV5-4 and TRBJ2-5): ETGVTQSPTHLIKTRGQQVTLRCSSQSGHNTVSWYQQALGQGPQFIFQYYREEENGRGNFPPRFSGLQFPNYSSELNVNALELDDSALYLCASSLGQGAGETQYFGPGTRLLVL.

This clone showed up just once. The rearrangement uses TRBV11-2 and TRBJ1-2, with D perhaps matching TRBD1 (5 bases). The CDR3 length is 13 residues. Germline loops: CDR1 SGHAT, CDR2 FQNNGV. V lost 1 base and J 7 bases, leaving 10 bases between the germline ends. The CDR3 is CASSLGLRGGYTF. CDR3 in DNA: TGTGCCAGCAGCTTAGGGCTGAGGGGTGGCTACACCTTC.

This clone was recorded once. V gene TRBV6-5 combines with J gene TRBJ1-4; 7 nucleotides align to TRBD1. The CDR3 extends over 13 amino acids. Germline trimming cut 5 bases from V and 8 bases from J; bases unmatched to any gene: 5. From germline, CDR1 is MNHEY and CDR2 SVGAGI. The CDR3 DNA follows: TGTGCCAGCAGTAGACAGGGTGGCGAAAAACTGTTTTTT. It codes for CASSRQGGEKLFF.

This chain connects TRBV20-1 to TRBJ2-3; TRBD2 aligns across 11 bases. The CDR3 is 14 amino acids. After removal of 3 bases from V and 1 base from J, the junction contained 0 bases not matched to a gene. CDR1 is DFQATT and CDR2 is SNEGSKA in the germline V gene (reference sequence). This CDR3 reads CSASSGGGTDTQYF. CDR3 DNA sequence: TGCAGTGCTAGTAGCGGGGGGGGCACAGATACGCAGTATTTT.